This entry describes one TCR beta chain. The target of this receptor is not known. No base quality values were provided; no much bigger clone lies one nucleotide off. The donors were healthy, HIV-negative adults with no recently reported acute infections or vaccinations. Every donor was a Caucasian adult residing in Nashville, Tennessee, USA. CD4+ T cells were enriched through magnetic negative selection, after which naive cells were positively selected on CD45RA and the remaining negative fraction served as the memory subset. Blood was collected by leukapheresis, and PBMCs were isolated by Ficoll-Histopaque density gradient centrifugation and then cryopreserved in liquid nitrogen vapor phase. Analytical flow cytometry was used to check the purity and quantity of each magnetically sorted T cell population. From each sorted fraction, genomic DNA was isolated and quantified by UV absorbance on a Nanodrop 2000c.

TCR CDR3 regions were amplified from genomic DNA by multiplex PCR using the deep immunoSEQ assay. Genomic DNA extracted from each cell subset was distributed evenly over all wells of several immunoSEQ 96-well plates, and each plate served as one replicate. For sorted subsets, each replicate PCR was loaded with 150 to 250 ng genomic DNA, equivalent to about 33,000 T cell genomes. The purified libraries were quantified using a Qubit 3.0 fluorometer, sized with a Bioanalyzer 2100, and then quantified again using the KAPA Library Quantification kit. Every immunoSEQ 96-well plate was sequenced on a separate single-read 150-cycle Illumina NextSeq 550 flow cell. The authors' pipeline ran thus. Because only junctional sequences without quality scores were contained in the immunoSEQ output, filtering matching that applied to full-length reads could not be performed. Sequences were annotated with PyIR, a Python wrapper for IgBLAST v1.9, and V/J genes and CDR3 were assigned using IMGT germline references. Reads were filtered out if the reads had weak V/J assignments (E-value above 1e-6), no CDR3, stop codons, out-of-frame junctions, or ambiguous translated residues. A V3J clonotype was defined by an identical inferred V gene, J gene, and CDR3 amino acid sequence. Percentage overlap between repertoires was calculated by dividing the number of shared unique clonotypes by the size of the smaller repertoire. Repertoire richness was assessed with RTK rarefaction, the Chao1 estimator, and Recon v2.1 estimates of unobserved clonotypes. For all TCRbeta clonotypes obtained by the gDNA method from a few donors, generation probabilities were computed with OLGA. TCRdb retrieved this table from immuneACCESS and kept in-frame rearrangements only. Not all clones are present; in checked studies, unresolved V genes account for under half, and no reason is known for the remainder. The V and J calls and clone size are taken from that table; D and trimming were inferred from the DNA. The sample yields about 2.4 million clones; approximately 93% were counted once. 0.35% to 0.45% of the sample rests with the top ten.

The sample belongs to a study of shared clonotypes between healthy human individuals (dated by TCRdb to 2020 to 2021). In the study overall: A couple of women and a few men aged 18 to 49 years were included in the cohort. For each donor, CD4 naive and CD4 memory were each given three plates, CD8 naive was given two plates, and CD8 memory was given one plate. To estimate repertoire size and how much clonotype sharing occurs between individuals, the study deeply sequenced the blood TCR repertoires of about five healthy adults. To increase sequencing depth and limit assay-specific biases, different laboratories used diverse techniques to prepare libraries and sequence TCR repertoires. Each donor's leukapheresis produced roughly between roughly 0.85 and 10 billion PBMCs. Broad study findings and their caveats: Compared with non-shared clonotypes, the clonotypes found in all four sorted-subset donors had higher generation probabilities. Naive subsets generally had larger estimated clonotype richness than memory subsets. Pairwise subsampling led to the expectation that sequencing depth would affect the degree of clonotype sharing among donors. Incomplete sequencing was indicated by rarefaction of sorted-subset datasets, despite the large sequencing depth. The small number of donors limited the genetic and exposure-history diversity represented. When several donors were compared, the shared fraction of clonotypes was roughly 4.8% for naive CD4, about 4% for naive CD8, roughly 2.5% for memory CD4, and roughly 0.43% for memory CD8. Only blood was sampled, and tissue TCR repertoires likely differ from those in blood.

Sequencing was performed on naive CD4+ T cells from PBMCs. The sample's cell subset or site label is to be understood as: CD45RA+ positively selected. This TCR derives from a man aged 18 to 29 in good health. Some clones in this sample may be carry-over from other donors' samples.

The CDR3 amino acid sequence is: CASSLVYKLNTIYF. The DNA reads TGTGCCAGCAGCTTAGTATACAAACTAAACACCATATATTTT. The receptor chain draws on TRBV7-2 and TRBJ1-3; the D gene cannot be named for sure. The CDR3 goes from the cysteine to the phenylalanine over 14 residues. Only the CDR3 part of the read is kept: 42 bases, read in frame from the first base. CDR1 and CDR2, per the germline V gene, are SGHTA and FQGNSA. The trim is 1 base for V and 6 bases for J, with a gap of 10 bases between the germline ends.